The clone carrying this T cell receptor beta chain came up a few times. Antigen specificity is unknown. MiXCR, run by TCRdb on the 5' RACE reads, gives a single entry per CDR3 protein. The data show 10,000 to 13,000 distinct CDR3 sequences, about a sixth seen once. The CDR3 consists of 14 residues. V was shortened by 1 base and J by 4 bases, with 11 bases between the two germline ends. The germline V gene has CDR1 SGHRS and CDR2 YFSETQ. Cells sorted as Tregs were CD4+, CD25+ and CD127-/low. Regarding the study as a whole: Tumor memory CD4+ T cell TCR gene usage clustered with blood and lymph node memory CD4+ cells and lymph node naive CD4+ cells.

Sequenced material: Tregs sorted from a lymph node. The chain joins TRBV5-1 to TRBJ2-5; D is unclear. This TCR was recovered from a female donor with breast cancer. The CDR3, as DNA: TGCGCCAGCAGCTTGCTTGGACGTCGAGAGACCCAGTACTTC. This translates into CASSLLGRRETQYF.